This T cell receptor (beta chain) was identified in a study of blood T cell repertoires in COVID-19. Study summary: Samples came from the United States, Italy and Spain, spanning acute and convalescent COVID-19.

Clones were read by immunoSEQ multiplex PCR, and TCRdb kept only the in-frame ones, dropping some. The sample contains approximately 170,000 clones, around nine tenths of which appear only once. V was shortened by 2 bases and J by 1 base, with 20 bases between the two germline ends. This CDR3 region has 18 residues. Germline CDR1 and CDR2: KGHSH and LQKENI. The clonotype originates from a man between 50 and 59 years old who had recovered from COVID-19. The source material was peripheral blood. This chain connects TRBV18 to TRBJ1-1; D perhaps matches TRBD1 (6 bases). The CDR3 nucleotides read TGTGCCAGCTCACCAGGGTGGCTGAGACAGGCCTCGAACACTGAAGCTTTCTTT. This translates into CASSPGWLRQASNTEAFF.